The clone carrying this T cell receptor beta chain occurred a few times. Its antigen is still unknown. The method was immunoSEQ multiplex PCR; TCRdb's version includes in-frame clones alone and lacks a portion of them. The table records about 6,600 clones, around 74% of them present only once. These data belong to a study of tumor-infiltrating lymphocytes in localized non-small cell lung cancer. General study results and limits: Immunotypes IM1 and IM2 had similar TCR-derived T-cell fractions. No link was found between tumor T-cell fraction and recurrence-free survival.

The germline gives CDR1 MDHEN, CDR2 SYDVKM. The length of the CDR3 is 13 residues. The V gene lost 3 bases and the J gene lost 9 bases, with 9 bases spanning the gap. The sequence was obtained from a human donor with non-small cell lung cancer. V gene TRBV28 combines with J gene TRBJ1-6; the D is unclear. Specimen: lung tumor tissue. CDR3 sequence reads: CASSLTWGSPLHF. In DNA form, the CDR3 reads TGTGCCAGCAGTTTGACGTGGGGTTCACCCCTCCACTTT.